This entry concerns a single T cell receptor beta chain. This clone was recorded once. What this receptor recognizes is not known. No base quality values were provided; no much bigger clone lies one nucleotide off. To estimate absolute template abundance from read counts, synthetic TCR analog templates were spiked into each PCR. Using the immunoSEQ assay, TCRbeta CDR3 regions were amplified from genomic DNA with bias-controlled V and J gene primers. Sequencing of rearranged TCRbeta segments was performed at approximately 20X coverage. In the source study's methods: Clustering was used to correct sequencing errors, and CDR3s were annotated against IMGT to assign V, D and J genes. Out-of-frame and stop-codon sequences were excluded, and only productive TCRbeta rearrangements were used in downstream analyses. Clonality was computed as one minus Shannon entropy normalized by the log of the number of unique productive sequences. Fisher's exact test with Benjamini-Hochberg correction, using a cutoff of adjusted p below 0.01, was how clones that differed between time points or between blood and tumor were identified. Entries here come from immuneACCESS through TCRdb and include only in-frame sequences with V and J called. Some clones fail to appear in such tables; in the studies checked, an unresolved V gene covers under half of the shortfall, and the cause of the remainder is unknown. V and J calls and clone size are given by that table; D and trimming were obtained from the DNA. The sample profile shows over 45,000 clones; 86% of them were found once. The ten largest clones capture less than 3% of the sample.

A total of roughly 30 patients with locally advanced or metastatic urothelial carcinoma, treated at Memorial Sloan Kettering on a trial protocol, made up the cohort. Peripheral blood mononuclear cells were collected pretreatment and during treatment, at between 1 and 8 total time points per patient. The Qiagen DNeasy Blood extraction kit was used to purify genomic DNA from total PBMCs and tumor samples. PBMCs were collected pretreatment and during treatment and were isolated and stored as previously described. The data were obtained in a study of PD-L1 blockade in urothelial cancer (dated by TCRdb to the late 2010s). Regarding the complete study: Every patient began therapy in the mid-2010s and was given atezolizumab 1,200 mg intravenously every 3 weeks. Twenty-five of 29 patients were males with bladder-origin urothelial cancer, and about 65% of the roughly 30 reported a prior smoking history. Patients had an ECOG performance status of 0 or 1 and had received between 0 and 3 prior chemotherapy regimens. Blood samples were analyzed at two time points: 3 weeks after treatment start (second dose) and 6 weeks after treatment start. Blood samples yielded a median of around 140,000 T cells and around 80,000 unique TCRs, with median clonality about 0.08. The study was an exploratory multi-omic analysis of somatic, immune and clinical correlates of response to PD-L1 blockade with atezolizumab in urothelial cancer. Pretreatment tumor samples, along with matched peripheral blood serially collected before and after atezolizumab treatment, were subjected to TCR sequencing. Durable clinical benefit was defined as progression-free survival longer than 6 months, and TCR features were also tested against progression-free and overall survival. In the same patients who had TCR sequencing, pretreatment tumors also underwent whole exome sequencing and RNA sequencing. Nine patients reached durable clinical benefit, while some 19 patients did not. Pretreatment blood TCR-seq was available for about 28 patients, at least one posttreatment blood collection was obtained for about 25 patients, and tumor TCR-seq was available for about 25 patients. General study outcomes and caveats: Patients with durable benefit showed greater expansion of tumor-associated TCR clones in peripheral blood 3 weeks after starting treatment (n of about 22, p = 0.022). Improved progression-free and overall survival was found to be associated with pretreatment peripheral blood TCR clonality below the median. Small sample size (n ≈ 27) and many exploratory analyses mean the results are intended to be hypothesis-generating.

Between the V and J ends, shortened by 7 bases and 0 bases respectively, the junction contains 13 bases. The CDR3 runs 15 amino acids, cysteine and phenylalanine included. Left in the record is the CDR3 DNA by itself, 45 bases read in frame from the first base. The germline V gene (reference sequence) specifies LNHDA as CDR1 and SQIVND as CDR2. The material was PBMCs, obtained around atezolizumab (anti-PD-L1) treatment. Recombination connected TRBV19 to TRBJ1-5, with a weak D call of TRBD1 (5 bases match). The TCR was taken from a man aged 50 to 59 with urothelial cancer. Read as DNA, the sequence is TGTGCCAGTACTCAGGGAGGGGTTAGCAATCAGCCCCAGCATTTT. This encodes CASTQGGVSNQPQHF.